Given below is one T cell receptor beta chain in context. Antigen specificity is unknown. Just one base apart from a much larger clone, this may be a read error. With about 470 ng total RNA as template and a constant-region primer, TCR beta cDNA was made. The TCR beta library was amplified through three nested multiplex PCR rounds in a modified ARM-PCR procedure. Forward primers for TRBV1-TRBV30 and a C-beta reverse primer served the first two PCR rounds, at about 10 cycles each. One entry per CDR3 protein results from TCRdb running MiXCR on the multiplex PCR reads. This sample has more than 95,000 distinct CDR3 sequences, with 64% found just once. The V gene's germline CDR1 is PRHDT and CDR2 FYEKMQ (reference sequence). V lost 6 bases and J lost 4, with 16 bases in between. CDR3 length: 14 residues. The data are from a study of tumor-infiltrating lymphocytes in primary liver carcinoma. Regarding the study as a whole: Top clones occupying all five tumor regions numbered only about 8-25%.

It was from around 20-30 mg of unsorted bulk tissue that RNA and DNA were co-extracted. This sequence originates from a woman aged 55-69 years with primary liver carcinoma and hepatitis B virus infection. The chain carries TRBV13 and TRBJ2-7; D is ambiguous. Source material: liver tumor tissue from sampling region 3. Subset given: tumor region T3, left-lateral pole. Written as DNA, the CDR3 is TGTGCCAGCAGGAAAGGGATGGGCGCATACGAGCAGTACTTC. This encodes CASRKGMGAYEQYF.